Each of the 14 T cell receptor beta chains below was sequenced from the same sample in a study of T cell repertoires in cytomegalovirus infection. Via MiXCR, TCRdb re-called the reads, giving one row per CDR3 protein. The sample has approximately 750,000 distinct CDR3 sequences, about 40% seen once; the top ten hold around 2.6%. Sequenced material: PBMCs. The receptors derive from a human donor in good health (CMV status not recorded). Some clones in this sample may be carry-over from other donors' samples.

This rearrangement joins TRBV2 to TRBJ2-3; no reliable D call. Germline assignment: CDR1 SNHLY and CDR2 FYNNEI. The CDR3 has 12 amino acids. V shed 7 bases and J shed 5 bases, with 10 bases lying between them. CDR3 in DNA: TGTGCCAGCACCAATAGACGAGATACGCAGTATTTT. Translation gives CASTNRRDTQYF.

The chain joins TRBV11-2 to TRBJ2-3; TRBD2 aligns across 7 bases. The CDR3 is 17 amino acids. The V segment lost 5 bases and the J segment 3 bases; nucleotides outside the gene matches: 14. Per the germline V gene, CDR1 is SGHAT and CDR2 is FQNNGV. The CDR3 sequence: CASSNPSGREWTDTQYF. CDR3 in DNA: TGTGCCAGCAGCAATCCCTCGGGGCGGGAGTGGACAGATACGCAGTATTTT.

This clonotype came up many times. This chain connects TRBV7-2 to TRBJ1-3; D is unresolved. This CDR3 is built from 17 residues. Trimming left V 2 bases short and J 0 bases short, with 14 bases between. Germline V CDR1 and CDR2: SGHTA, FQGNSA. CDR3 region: CASSLPETVISGNTIYF. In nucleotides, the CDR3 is TGTGCCAGCAGCTTACCCGAAACAGTAATCTCTGGAAACACCATATATTTT.

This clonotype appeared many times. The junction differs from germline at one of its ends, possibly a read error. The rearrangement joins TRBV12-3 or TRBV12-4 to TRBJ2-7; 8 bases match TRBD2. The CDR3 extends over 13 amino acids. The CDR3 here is CASSLAGTYEQYF. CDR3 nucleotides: TGTGCCAGCAGCTTAGCGGGGACCTACGAGCAGTACTTC.

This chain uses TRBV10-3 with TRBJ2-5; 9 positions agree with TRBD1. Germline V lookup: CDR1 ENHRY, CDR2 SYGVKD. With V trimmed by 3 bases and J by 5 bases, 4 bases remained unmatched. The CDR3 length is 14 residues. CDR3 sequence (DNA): TGTGCCATCAGTGACCCGACAGGGGGGGAGACCCAGTACTTC. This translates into CAISDPTGGETQYF.

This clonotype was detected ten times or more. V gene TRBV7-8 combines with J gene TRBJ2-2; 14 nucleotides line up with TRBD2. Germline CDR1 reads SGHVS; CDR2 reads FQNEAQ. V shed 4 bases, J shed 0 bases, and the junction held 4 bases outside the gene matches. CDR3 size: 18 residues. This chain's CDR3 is CASSSRTSGGTNTGELFF. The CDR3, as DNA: TGTGCCAGCAGCTCGAGGACTAGCGGGGGGACGAACACCGGGGAGCTGTTTTTT.

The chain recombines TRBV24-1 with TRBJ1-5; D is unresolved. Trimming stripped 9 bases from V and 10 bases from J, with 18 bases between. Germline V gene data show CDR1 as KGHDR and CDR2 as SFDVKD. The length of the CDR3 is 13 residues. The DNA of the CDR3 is TGTGCCACCCGAGGGAGGAAGGGTACCCCCCAGCATTTT. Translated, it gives CATRGRKGTPQHF.

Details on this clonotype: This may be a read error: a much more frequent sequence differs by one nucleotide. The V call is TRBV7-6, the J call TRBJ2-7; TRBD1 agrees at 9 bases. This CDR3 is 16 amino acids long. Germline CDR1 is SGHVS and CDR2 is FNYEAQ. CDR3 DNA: TGTGCCAGCAGCTTAGAGGGACAGGGCGGCTCCTACGGGCAGTACTTC. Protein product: CASSLEGQGGSYGQYF.

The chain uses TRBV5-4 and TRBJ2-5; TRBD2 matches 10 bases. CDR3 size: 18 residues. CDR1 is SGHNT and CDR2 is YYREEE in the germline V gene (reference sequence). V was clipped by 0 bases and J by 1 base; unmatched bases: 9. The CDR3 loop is CASSLDRIAGGLQETQYF. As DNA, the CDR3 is TGTGCCAGCAGCTTGGACCGCATAGCGGGGGGCCTCCAAGAGACCCAGTACTTC.

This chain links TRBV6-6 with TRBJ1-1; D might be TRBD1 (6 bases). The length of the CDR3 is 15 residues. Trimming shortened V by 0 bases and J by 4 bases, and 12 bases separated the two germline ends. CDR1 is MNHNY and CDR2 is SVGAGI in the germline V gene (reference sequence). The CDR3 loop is CASSYSAGDLTEAFF. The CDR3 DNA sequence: TGTGCCAGCAGTTACTCAGCAGGGGACCTCACTGAAGCTTTCTTT.

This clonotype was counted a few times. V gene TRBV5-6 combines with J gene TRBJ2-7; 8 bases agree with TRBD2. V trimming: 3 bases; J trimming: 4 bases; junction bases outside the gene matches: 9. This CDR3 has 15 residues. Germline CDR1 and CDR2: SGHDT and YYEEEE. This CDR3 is CASSSGAGVGYEQYF. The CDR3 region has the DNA TGTGCCAGCAGCTCAGGAGCGGGAGTGGGGTACGAGCAGTACTTC.

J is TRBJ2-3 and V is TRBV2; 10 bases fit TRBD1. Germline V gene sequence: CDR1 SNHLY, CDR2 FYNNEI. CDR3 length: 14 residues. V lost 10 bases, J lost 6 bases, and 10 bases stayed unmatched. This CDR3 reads CANQQGQGSDTQYF. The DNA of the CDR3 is TGTGCCAACCAACAGGGACAGGGGAGCGATACGCAGTATTTT.

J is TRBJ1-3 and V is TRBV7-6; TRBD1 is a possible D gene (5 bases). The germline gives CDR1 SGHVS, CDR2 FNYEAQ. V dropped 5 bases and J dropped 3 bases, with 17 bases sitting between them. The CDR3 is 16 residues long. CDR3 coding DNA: TGTGCCAGCAGCCGCAGGGAAGTTGTAAGTGGAAACACCATATATTTT. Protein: CASSRREVVSGNTIYF.

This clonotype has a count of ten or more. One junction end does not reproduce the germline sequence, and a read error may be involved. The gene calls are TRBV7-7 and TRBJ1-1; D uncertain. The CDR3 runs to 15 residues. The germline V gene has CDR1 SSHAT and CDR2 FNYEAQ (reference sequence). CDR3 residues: CASSAPGWKATEAFF. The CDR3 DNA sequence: TGTGCTAGCAGCGCCCCAGGTTGGAAGGCCACTGAAGCTTTCTTT. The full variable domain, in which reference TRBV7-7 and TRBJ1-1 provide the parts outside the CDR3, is GAGVSQSPRYKVTKRGQDVTLRCDPISSHATLYWYQQALGQGPEFLTYFNYEAQPDKSGLPSDRFSAERPEGSISTLTIQRTEQRDSAMYRCASSAPGWKATEAFFGQGTRLTVV.